This TCR beta chain was sequenced during a study of response to subunit inactivated influenza vaccine. TCRdb re-called the RT-PCR reads with MiXCR, one entry per CDR3 protein. Seen here are 450,000 to 550,000 distinct CDR3 sequences, about 25% observed once, and the top ten hold approximately 2%. This clonotype has a handful of counts. Its target is not known. General observations from the study: The authors suggested that few new T cells are recruited per seasonal influenza vaccination.

V was trimmed by 4 bases and J by 7 bases, leaving 21 bases between them. The CDR3 has 15 residues. Per germline, CDR1 SGHRS and CDR2 YFSETQ. The sequence was obtained from a man aged 50-60 years who received an inactivated influenza vaccine. The V call is TRBV5-1, the J call TRBJ2-7; possible D gene TRBD1, 5 bases. The material was CD4+ T cells sorted from PBMCs, obtained more than 4 days after vaccination. DNA for the CDR3: TGCGCCAGCAGCGATCCCACAGGATCACCACAAGAGCAGTACTTC. It yields the protein CASSDPTGSPQEQYF.